This TCR beta chain was profiled in a study of T cells in Graves' hyperthyroidism and ophthalmopathy. The investigators amplified TCR beta CDR3 regions from RNA transcripts. Carried out on the TCR CDR3, a first-round RT-PCR used the HTBI primer set. One entry per CDR3 protein results from TCRdb running MiXCR on the multiplex PCR reads. The table records approximately 98,000 distinct CDR3 sequences, approximately 42% of them present only once. Worth noting for this clonotype: The junction and the germline gene differ at one end; a read error may be behind it.

Sequenced input: peripheral blood or thyroid tissue (not recorded which). The receptor was isolated from a woman in her 30s with Graves' hyperthyroidism.

The CDR3 DNA reads TGTGCCAGCAGCCTACGACAGGGGGGGATCTACGCCTTC. It encodes CASSLRQGGIYAF. This chain links TRBV7-3 with TRBJ1-2, with 9 bases fitting TRBD1. Germline values: CDR1 SGHTA, CDR2 FQGTGA. The CDR3 consists of 13 residues.